The 9 T cell receptor beta chains reported below all come from one sample, sequenced in a study of cytomegalovirus exposure and HLA in healthy donors. Both 60 Vbeta primers and 13 Jbeta primers went into the PCR. Measured with immunoSEQ multiplex PCR; TCRdb has only the in-frame clones, and not every one. The repertoire holds over 150,000 clones, with more than 60% as singletons. Sequences were obtained from PBMCs. All receptors come from a woman under 40 in good health and CMV-seropositive.

This clone occurred a few times. V is TRBV11-3 and J is TRBJ2-7; the D gene is possibly TRBD1 (5 bases). Trimming left V 1 base short and J 0 bases short, with 19 bases between. CDR1 is SGHNT and CDR2 is YENEEA in the germline V gene. The CDR3 spans 18 residues. The CDR3 nucleotides are TGTGCCAGCAGCTTAGGGGGCCGAGAAGGAGTCCGCTCCTACGAGCAGTACTTC. Its translation is CASSLGGREGVRSYEQYF.

The V and J genes are TRBV27 and TRBJ2-7; 9 bases agree with TRBD2. Germline V lookup: CDR1 MNHEY, CDR2 SMNVEV (reference sequence). The CDR3 extends over 16 amino acids. With V trimmed by 6 bases and J by 7 bases, 16 bases remained unmatched. CDR3 protein: CASSSSRGGRVGEQYF. The CDR3 coding sequence is TGTGCCAGCAGCTCCTCCAGAGGCGGGAGGGTGGGAGAGCAGTACTTC.

The J gene is TRBJ1-1, the V gene TRBV18; D is unresolved. This CDR3 is built from 14 residues. The ends were cut back, 2 bases at V and 0 bases at J, with 7 bases in the middle. CDR1 and CDR2 (germline): KGHSH, LQKENI. CDR3 coding DNA: TGTGCCAGCTCACCATCAGTCATGAACACTGAAGCTTTCTTT. The encoded protein is CASSPSVMNTEAFF.

This chain uses TRBV28 with TRBJ2-7, with TRBD2 identical over 12 bases. Germline CDR1 MDHEN, CDR2 SYDVKM. J gave up 6 bases and V 8 bases, and 8 bases lay outside the gene matches. This CDR3 spans 14 amino acids. CDR3 loop: CASWPSGRAPEQYF. The CDR3 bases are TGTGCCAGCTGGCCTAGCGGGAGGGCCCCCGAGCAGTACTTC.

This chain links TRBV30 with TRBJ1-1; the match to TRBD1 covers 10 bases. This CDR3 has 11 amino acids. CDR1 is GTSNPN, CDR2 SVGIG, per germline (reference sequence). V shed 8 bases, J shed 11 bases, and the junction held 8 bases outside the gene matches. The CDR3 sequence: CAIWDRGLAFF. The CDR3 nucleotides read TGTGCCATATGGGACAGGGGACTCGCTTTCTTT.

This chain connects TRBV30 to TRBJ2-5, with a weak D call TRBD2 (6 bases). V lost 0 bases and J 5 bases, leaving 22 bases between the germline ends. This CDR3 is 17 amino acids long. The germline V gene has CDR1 GTSNPN and CDR2 SVGIG (reference sequence). DNA of the CDR3: TGTGCCTGGAGTGTACTTTTTCCGGGGAGGCCCGTGGAGACCCAGTACTTC. It yields the protein CAWSVLFPGRPVETQYF.

The genes are TRBV11-2 and TRBJ2-2, with 10 bases that match TRBD1. Germline values: CDR1 SGHAT, CDR2 FQNNGV. The CDR3 totals 16 residues. V lost 1 base to trimming and J lost 5 bases; unmatched junction nucleotides: 4. This chain's CDR3 is CASSLGGTGATGELFF. CDR3 nucleotides: TGTGCCAGCAGCTTAGGTGGGACAGGGGCAACCGGGGAGCTGTTTTTT.

V is TRBV11-2 and J is TRBJ1-2; D call uncertain. V lost 1 base and J 2 bases, leaving 8 bases between the germline ends. Germline CDR1 reads SGHAT; CDR2 reads FQNNGV. The CDR3 totals 14 residues. CDR3 sequence (DNA): TGTGCCAGCAGCTTAGGGGAGGACAACTATGGCTACACCTTC. Protein: CASSLGEDNYGYTF.

The gene calls are TRBV15 and TRBJ1-2; D is perhaps TRBD1 (6 bases). The CDR3 length is 17 residues. Trimming stripped 1 base from V and 3 bases from J, with 18 bases between. Germline values: CDR1 LNHNV, CDR2 YYDKDF (reference sequence). The CDR3 DNA is TGTGCCACCAGCAGAGGGGGGATGGACAGAACTGACTATGGCTACACCTTC. The encoded protein is CATSRGGMDRTDYGYTF.